The 9 T cell receptor beta chains presented below share a single source sample, sequenced in a study of blood T cell repertoires in COVID-19. Some clones are missing from TCRdb's copy, which holds only in-frame ones; the method was immunoSEQ multiplex PCR. The sample yields some 260,000 clones, 70% to 90% seen once. Specimen: peripheral blood. The source is a woman in her thirties or forties who had recovered from COVID-19.

The sample holds a few counts of this clone. The V and J genes are TRBV5-4 and TRBJ1-4, with D perhaps TRBD1 (5 bases). CDR3 length: 14 amino acids. The V gene's germline CDR1 is SGHNT and CDR2 YYREEE (reference sequence). V was trimmed by 0 bases and J by 2 bases, leaving 5 bases between them. The CDR3: CASSLGQTNEKLFF. CDR3 coding DNA: TGTGCCAGCAGCTTGGGACAGACTAATGAAAAACTGTTTTTT.

The chain recombines TRBV2 with TRBJ2-3, with 14 nucleotides matching TRBD2. CDR1 is SNHLY, CDR2 FYNNEI, per germline. This CDR3 is 15 amino acids long. J lost 5 bases, V lost 7 bases, and 5 bases had no gene match. This CDR3 is CASKGTSGSLDTQYF. CDR3 nucleotides: TGTGCCAGCAAAGGGACTAGCGGGAGTCTAGATACGCAGTATTTT. Full variable domain (rest looked up from reference TRBV2 and TRBJ2-3): EPEVTQTPSHQVTQMGQEVILRCVPISNHLYFYWYRQILGQKVEFLVSFYNNEISEKSEIFDDQFSVERPDGSNFTLKIRSTKLEDSAMYFCASKGTSGSLDTQYFGPGTRLTVL.

The chain has TRBV7-2 and TRBJ2-5; 7 bases agree with TRBD1. Germline CDR1 is SGHTA and CDR2 is FQGNSA. This CDR3 spans 15 amino acids. J was trimmed by 2 bases and V by 1 base; bases with no gene match: 4. CDR3 DNA: TGTGCCAGCAGCTTAGACAGGGGCTTACAAGAGACCCAGTACTTC. Encoded protein: CASSLDRGLQETQYF.

J is TRBJ1-3 and V is TRBV6-6; D not certain. This CDR3 has 14 residues. V shed 6 bases and J shed 0 bases, with 9 bases lying between them. The germline gives CDR1 MNHNY, CDR2 SVGAGI (reference sequence). The DNA of the CDR3 is TGTGCCAGCAGGCGACCCAGCTCTGGAAACACCATATATTTT. This sequence encodes CASRRPSSGNTIYF.

This rearrangement joins TRBV15 to TRBJ1-4, with TRBD1 as a possible D gene (5 bases). The germline V gene has CDR1 LNHNV and CDR2 YYDKDF (reference sequence). The CDR3 consists of 15 residues. Trimming cost V 0 bases and J 5 bases, with 10 bases left between them. The CDR3 sequence: CATSRDQGSNEKLFF. The CDR3 bases are TGTGCCACCAGCAGAGATCAGGGTTCCAATGAAAAACTGTTTTTT.

V gene TRBV14 combines with J gene TRBJ1-2; TRBD1 agrees at 10 bases. This CDR3 spans 14 amino acids. CDR1 is SGHDN and CDR2 is FVKESK in the germline V gene. V trimming: 3 bases; J trimming: 4 bases; junction bases outside the gene matches: 2. The CDR3, as DNA: TGTGCCAGCAGCCAGACAGGGGGCGGCTATGGCTACACCTTC. Translated, it gives CASSQTGGGYGYTF.

The CDR3 bases are TGTGCCAGCAGCTTAATCGGGACTCCTCCGGAGTACAATGAGCAGTTCTTC. It translates to CASSLIGTPPEYNEQFF. The rearrangement uses TRBV5-5 and TRBJ2-1, with D possibly matching TRBD2 (6 bases). This CDR3 is built from 17 residues. The V end was cut by 2 bases, the J end by 4 bases, with 19 bases between. In germline, CDR1 is SGHKS, CDR2 YYEKEE (reference sequence).

V and J are TRBV7-3 and TRBJ2-3, with 9 bases fitting TRBD1. V lost 5 bases, J lost 1 base, and 10 bases stayed unmatched. There are 17 residues in the CDR3. Germline values: CDR1 SGHTA, CDR2 FQGTGA. CDR3 DNA: TGTGCCAGCAGCCACTCCGGGACAGGGATTGGCACAGATACGCAGTATTTT. Its protein product is CASSHSGTGIGTDTQYF.

This clone was picked up one time. CDR3 region: CASSFYRDKDYEQYF. The CDR3 DNA reads as TGTGCCAGCAGTTTTTACCGGGACAAGGACTACGAGCAGTACTTC. The J gene is TRBJ2-7, the V gene TRBV28; weak D call: TRBD1 (6 bases). This CDR3 has 15 amino acids. Germline V gene lookup returns CDR1 MDHEN and CDR2 SYDVKM. V was cut by 3 bases and J by 3 bases, with 15 bases left in between.